These T cell receptor beta chains were read from a single sample in a study of PD-1 blockade in mismatch repair-deficient tumors. Clones were sequenced by immunoSEQ multiplex PCR, and TCRdb holds only the in-frame ones, with some missing. This sample has 50,000 to 75,000 clones, with more than 70% found just once. The sample here was peripheral blood, taken 52 weeks after starting pembrolizumab. These receptor sequences come from an adult with mismatch repair-deficient cancer. The CDR3 runs from the conserved cysteine through the conserved F or W. A D gene is named only where the DNA matches it firmly. Rows give clone size only sometimes, using once, few, many, or a class for an expanded clone.

TRBJ2-1 | TRBD2 | - | TRBV14 | TGTGCCAGCAGCCAAGAGCCGACTAGCTACAACAATGAGCAGTTCTTC | CASSQEPTSYNNEQFF
TRBJ2-4 | - | - | TRBV18 | TGTGCCAGCTCACAATTGGGACCCGAAGCCAAAAACATTCAGTACTTC | CASSQLGPEAKNIQYF
TRBJ2-2 | - | once | TRBV13 | TGTGCCAGCAGCTTGGCACTTACCGGGGAGCTGTTTTTT | CASSLALTGELFF
TRBJ2-5 | - | - | TRBV6-5 | TGTGCCAGCAGTTACTCGTTTTACGAGCGCTTGACCCAGTACTTC | CASSYSFYERLTQYF
TRBJ1-5 | - | - | TRBV28 | TGTGCCAGCAGTTTATTTGGGAGCAATCAGCCCCAGCATTTT | CASSLFGSNQPQHF
TRBJ2-7 | - | few | TRBV27 | TGTGCCAGCAGTCCCGGGACCTCGTCCTACGAGCAGTACTTC | CASSPGTSSYEQYF
TRBJ2-7 | - | - | TRBV11-2 | TGTGCCAGCAGCGCTCCGGGACATCATCCCTACGAGCAGTACTTC | CASSAPGHHPYEQYF
TRBJ2-6 | TRBD1 | - | TRBV9 | TGTGCCAGCAGCTTTCGGACAGGGGTGACTTCTGGGGCCAACGTCCTGACTTTC | CASSFRTGVTSGANVLTF
TRBJ2-5 | - | - | TRBV5-1 | TGCGCCAGCAGACGATCCGAAGAGACCCAGTACTTC | CASRRSEETQYF
TRBJ2-7 | - | - | TRBV19 | TGTGCCACCGCTTTAGCGGTCTCCTACGAGCAGTACTTC | CATALAVSYEQYF
TRBJ2-7 | - | - | TRBV7-2 | TGTGCCAGCAGACTGACATCGCATTACGAGCAGTACTTC | CASRLTSHYEQYF
TRBJ2-1 | TRBD2 | - | TRBV11-3 | TGTGCCAGCAGCCGCGGACTAGCGGGAAACAATGAGCAGTTCTTC | CASSRGLAGNNEQFF
TRBJ2-7 | - | - | TRBV4-1 | TGCGCCAGCAGCCAAGAAGGTCGGGGCTACGAGCAGTACTTC | CASSQEGRGYEQYF
TRBJ1-2 | - | few | TRBV10-3 | TGTGCCATCCTCCAGTTATCCGGGGGGAACTATGGCTACACCTTC | CAILQLSGGNYGYTF
TRBJ1-1 | - | - | TRBV7-8 | TGTGCCAGCAGCTTAGGGAAGAACACTGAAGCTTTCTTT | CASSLGKNTEAFF
TRBJ1-2 | - | - | TRBV5-4 | TGTGCCAGCAGCTTAAGAGCTAACTATGGCTACACCTTC | CASSLRANYGYTF
TRBJ2-2 | TRBD2 | - | TRBV7-9 | TGTGCCAGCAGCTCCGCTAAAATAGCGGGAAACACCGGGGAGCTGTTTTTT | CASSSAKIAGNTGELFF
TRBJ2-7 | - | - | TRBV6-5 | TGTGCCAGCAGCCCGAGGGGGGAGCAGTACTTC | CASSPRGEQYF
TRBJ2-3 | - | - | TRBV30 | TGTGCCTGGAGCAGGGAGAGCGCTAGCACAGATACGCAGTATTTT | CAWSRESASTDTQYF
TRBJ2-7 | TRBD1 | - | TRBV9 | TGTGCCAGCAGTTTCCGGGACAGGGATTACGAGCAGTACTTC | CASSFRDRDYEQYF
TRBJ2-4 | - | - | TRBV30 | TGTGCCTGGAGTGAATGGGACGTTAGCTTTGCCAAAAACATTCAGTACTTC | CAWSEWDVSFAKNIQYF
TRBJ2-1 | - | once | TRBV10-3 | TGTGCCATCAGTGACCCACAGGGCCCCTACAATGAGCAGTTCTTC | CAISDPQGPYNEQFF
TRBJ2-7 | TRBD1 | - | TRBV30 | TGTGCCTGGAGCCTAGACAGGGGGACGCGGTACGAGCAGTACTTC | CAWSLDRGTRYEQYF
TRBJ2-2 | - | - | TRBV10-1 | TGCGCCAGCAGCCCAAACACCGGGGAGCTGTTTTTT | CASSPNTGELFF
TRBJ2-4 | TRBD1 | - | TRBV2 | TGTGCCAGCAGTGAAGCTCCACCGGGACAGGGAAACATTCAGTACTTC | CASSEAPPGQGNIQYF
TRBJ1-1 | - | - | TRBV5-1 | TGCGCCAGCAGCTTGAGTAGGATCGATCGGAACACTGAAGCTTTCTTT | CASSLSRIDRNTEAFF
TRBJ1-1 | TRBD1 | - | TRBV15 | TGTGCCACCAGGGGAGACAGGGGTGACACTGAAGCTTTCTTT | CATRGDRGDTEAFF
TRBJ1-1 | TRBD1 | - | TRBV6-6 | TGTGCCAGCAGTTACTCGACAGGGAGGGCTTTCTTT | CASSYSTGRAFF
TRBJ2-1 | - | - | TRBV5-1 | TGCGCCAGCAGCTTGGACGGGGCTTCCTCCTACAATGAGCAGTTCTTC | CASSLDGASSYNEQFF
TRBJ2-1 | TRBD2 | - | TRBV13 | TGTGCCAGCAGCTTAGGCCCACTAGCGGGAGGGCCCAGCCATAGCTCCTACAATGAGCAGTTCTTC | CASSLGPLAGGPSHSSYNEQFF
TRBJ2-2 | - | - | TRBV29-1 | TGCAGCGTGCTCGGCGAAGGCGGGGAGCTGTTTTTT | CSVLGEGGELFF
TRBJ2-1 | TRBD2 | - | TRBV7-8 | TGTGCCAGCAGCTTACGGTCTAGCGGAGACTACAATGAGCAGTTCTTC | CASSLRSSGDYNEQFF
TRBJ2-5 | - | few | TRBV20-1 | TGCAGTGCAGGGCCAAAAGAGACCCAGTACTTC | CSAGPKETQYF
TRBJ1-2 | - | - | TRBV7-9 | TGTGCCAGCAGCTTAACCCCAGGGTTTATTTGGGGCTACACCTTC | CASSLTPGFIWGYTF
TRBJ2-3 | TRBD1 | - | TRBV2 | TGTGCCAGCAGTGTAGAGGGGGCCAGAACAGATACGCAGTATTTT | CASSVEGARTDTQYF
TRBJ1-2 | - | - | TRBV19 | TGTGCCAGTACCCCGACGGAGGGGGAAAGGAATGGCTACACCTTC | CASTPTEGERNGYTF
TRBJ1-1 | - | - | TRBV7-9 | TGTGCCAGCAGCTTAGGCGGGGTGAACACTGAAGCTTTCTTT | CASSLGGVNTEAFF
TRBJ2-5 | - | - | TRBV15 | TGTGCCACCAGCAGGATAGCAGCGGAGACCCAGTACTTC | CATSRIAAETQYF
TRBJ2-7 | - | - | TRBV6-5 | TGTGCCAGCAGTTACTCCGACGGGACCTACGAGCAGTACTTC | CASSYSDGTYEQYF
TRBJ2-3 | - | once | TRBV7-7 | TGTGCTAGCAGCCCCACAGGGTCGGGTGGAGATACGCAGTATTTT | CASSPTGSGGDTQYF
TRBJ2-7 | TRBD2 | - | TRBV28 | TGTGCCAGCAGGAGCGGGGGTTACTACGAGCAGTACTTC | CASRSGGYYEQYF
TRBJ2-1 | - | - | TRBV11-3 | TGTGCCAGCAGCCTTTCGGGGCGACAGGGGAGGGTCTTC | CASSLSGRQGRVF
TRBJ2-1 | - | once | TRBV13 | TGTGCCAGCAGCGTACAGGGTGTTTCCTACAATGAGCAGTTCTTC | CASSVQGVSYNEQFF
TRBJ2-7 | - | - | TRBV7-6 | TGTGCCAGCAGCTTAGGTCCCTCCTACGAGCAGTACTTC | CASSLGPSYEQYF
TRBJ2-1 | TRBD1 | - | TRBV11-3 | TGTGCCAGCAGCTCTCGGACAGGGGAGCGAGAGCAGTTCTTC | CASSSRTGEREQFF
TRBJ2-2 | - | - | TRBV4-1 | TGCGCCAGCAGCCAAGATGCGAGCGAACACACCGGGGAGCTGTTTTTT | CASSQDASEHTGELFF
TRBJ2-3 | TRBD2 | - | TRBV18 | TGTGCCAGCTCACCCCGGACTAGCGGACACACAGATACGCAGTATTTT | CASSPRTSGHTDTQYF
TRBJ2-3 | - | - | TRBV6-6 | TGTGCCAGCACTAAATGGGCTACAGATACGCAGTATTTT | CASTKWATDTQYF
TRBJ2-7 | - | - | TRBV7-9 | TGTGCCAGCAGCTTAGGGGCCGGTAGCTCCTACGAGCAGTACTTC | CASSLGAGSSYEQYF
TRBJ2-3 | - | - | TRBV27 | TGTGCCAGCAGTTTTCTAGAAAGCACAGATACGCAGTATTTT | CASSFLESTDTQYF
TRBJ2-2 | TRBD2 | - | TRBV19 | TGTGCCAGTACCCTCGGACTAGCGGGAGGCGATTTAAACACCGGGGAGCTGTTTTTT | CASTLGLAGGDLNTGELFF
TRBJ2-7 | TRBD2 | - | TRBV5-4 | TGCGCCAGCAGCCAAGTAGCGGGGCCGTACTACGAGCAGTACTTC | CASSQVAGPYYEQYF
TRBJ2-7 | - | once | TRBV6-1 | TGTGCCAGCAGTTGGCAGGACCCCTACGAGCAGTACTTC | CASSWQDPYEQYF
TRBJ2-2 | - | - | TRBV7-3 | TGTGCCAGCAGCTTACTAGCGCACACCGGGGAGCTGTTTTTT | CASSLLAHTGELFF
TRBJ2-7 | TRBD2 | once | TRBV4-1 | TGCGCCAGCAGCCAAGATCGGGGGGGATACGAGCAGTACTTC | CASSQDRGGYEQYF